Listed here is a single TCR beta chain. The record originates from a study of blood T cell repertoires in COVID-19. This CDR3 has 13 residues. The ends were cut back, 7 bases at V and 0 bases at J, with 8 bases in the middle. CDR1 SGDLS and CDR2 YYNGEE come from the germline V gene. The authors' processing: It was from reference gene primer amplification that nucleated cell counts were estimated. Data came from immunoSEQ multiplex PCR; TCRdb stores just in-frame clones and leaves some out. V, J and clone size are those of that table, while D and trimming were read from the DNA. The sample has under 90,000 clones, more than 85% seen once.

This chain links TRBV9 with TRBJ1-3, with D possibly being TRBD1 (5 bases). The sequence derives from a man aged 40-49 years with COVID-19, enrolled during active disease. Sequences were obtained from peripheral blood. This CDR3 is CASGGTSGNTIYF. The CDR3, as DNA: TGTGCCAGCGGGGGGACCTCTGGAAACACCATATATTTT.